A single sample gave rise to the 9 T cell receptor beta chains below, sequenced in a study of breast tumors, draining lymph nodes, adjacent tissues. Breast cancer patients provided tissue from their axillary draining lymph nodes. TCRdb reanalysed the multiplex PCR reads using MiXCR and keeps one entry per CDR3 protein. The sample has 150,000 to 200,000 distinct CDR3 sequences, 25% to 40% seen once. Sequencing was carried out using axillary lymph node tissue. The receptor set was obtained from a female donor with breast cancer. Some clones in this sample may be carry-over from other donors' samples.

This clonotype was observed many times. Germline and junction disagree at one end, which may indicate a read error. The gene calls are TRBV9 and TRBJ2-5; 9 bases align to TRBD2. CDR1 SGDLS and CDR2 YYNGEE come from the germline V gene. The CDR3 sequence is 14 residues long. The CDR3: CASSVSSGVETQSF. CDR3 DNA: TGTGCCAGCAGCGTTTCTAGCGGGGTGGAGACCCAGTCCTTC.

The rearrangement links TRBV7-9 to TRBJ2-7, with 8 bases that match TRBD1. The CDR3 consists of 19 residues. Trimming at V came to 1 base and at J to 4 bases, leaving 18 bases not matched to a gene. Germline CDR1 and CDR2: SEHNR and FQNEAQ (reference sequence). As DNA, the CDR3 is TGTGCCAGCAGCTTAGAACCCCGTGCCAGCAGTCGACAGGGGTACGAGCAGTACTTC. This translates into CASSLEPRASSRQGYEQYF.

To note about this clonotype: Since no conserved phenylalanine or tryptophan closes the CDR3, a read error is the likely cause. The gene calls are TRBV12-3 or TRBV12-4 and TRBJ2-7, with D unresolved. The CDR3 has 12 amino acids. The V and J ends lost 6 bases and 4 bases respectively, with 10 bases between them. CDR3 sequence reads: CASSLADYEQYS. The CDR3 region has the DNA TGTGCCAGCAGCCTCGCGGATTACGAGCAGTACTCC.

This clonotype was recorded many times. V and J are TRBV7-9 and TRBJ2-7, with D possibly being TRBD2 (6 bases). V lost 5 bases, J lost 7 bases, and 27 bases lay in between. Germline V gene lookup returns CDR1 SEHNR and CDR2 FQNEAQ (reference sequence). This CDR3 comprises 17 residues. CDR3 sequence: CASSLDGGSKERDEQYF. The CDR3 DNA sequence: TGTGCCAGCAGCCTAGACGGGGGTTCCAAGGAGAGGGATGAGCAGTACTTC.

At least ten counts were recorded for this clonotype. The J gene is TRBJ2-2, the V gene TRBV11-3; tentative D call: TRBD1 (5 bases). Germline assignment: CDR1 SGHNT and CDR2 YENEEA. V lost 7 bases to trimming and J lost 5 bases, with 8 bases between them. The length of the CDR3 is 12 residues. The CDR3 loop reads CASTKGTGELFF. The CDR3 coding sequence is TGTGCCAGCACCAAGGGGACCGGGGAGCTGTTTTTT.

On this clonotype itself: This may stem from a read error, because a much larger clone lies one nucleotide away. The V and J genes are TRBV7-9 and TRBJ2-5, with TRBD2 matching 11 bases. CDR1 and CDR2 from the germline V gene are SEHNR and FQNEAQ (reference sequence). CDR3 length: 15 residues. CDR3 region: CASSAVAGGQKTQHF. The CDR3 DNA is TGTGCCAGCAGCGCGGTAGCGGGGGGGCAGAAGACCCAGCACTTC.

This clonotype was seen only a few times. A much larger clone differs by one base, so this may be a read error. The chain couples TRBV7-2 to TRBJ2-7; weak D call: TRBD2 (6 bases). The germline gives CDR1 SGHTA, CDR2 FQGNSA. The CDR3 is made up of 15 amino acids. The CDR3 here is CASSPRAGEDYEQHF. In DNA, the CDR3 is TGTGCCAGCAGCCCCCGAGCGGGCGAGGACTACGAGCAGCACTTC.

The table lists this clonotype with many counts. The genes are TRBV12-3 or TRBV12-4 and TRBJ2-3, with a possible D match to TRBD2 (6 bases). The CDR3 contains 15 residues. V was trimmed by 5 bases and J by 5 bases, leaving 17 bases between them. The CDR3 region has the DNA TGTGCCAGCAGTCCGAGTGGGAGGAGTGGAGATACGCAGTATTTT. Protein product: CASSPSGRSGDTQYF.

As for this clonotype: The junction and the germline gene differ at one end; a read error may be behind it. The chain combines TRBV19 with TRBJ2-7; D is perhaps TRBD1 (5 bases). Germline V lookup: CDR1 LNHDA, CDR2 SQIVND (reference sequence). This CDR3 has 14 residues. Here the CDR3 reads CASSKLGVGYEQCF. The CDR3 DNA sequence: TGCGCCAGTAGTAAATTAGGGGTTGGCTACGAGCAGTGCTTC.